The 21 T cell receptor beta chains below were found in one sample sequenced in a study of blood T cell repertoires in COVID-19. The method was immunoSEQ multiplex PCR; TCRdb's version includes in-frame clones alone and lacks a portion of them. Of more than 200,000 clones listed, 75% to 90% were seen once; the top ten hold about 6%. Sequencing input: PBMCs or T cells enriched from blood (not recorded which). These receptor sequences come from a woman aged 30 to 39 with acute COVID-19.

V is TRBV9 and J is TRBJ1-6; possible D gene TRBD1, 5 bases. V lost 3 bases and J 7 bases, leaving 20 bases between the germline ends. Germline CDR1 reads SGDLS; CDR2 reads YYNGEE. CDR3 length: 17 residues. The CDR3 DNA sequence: TGTGCCAGCAGCGCCAACGTTTTGACAGAGACAAATTCACCCCTCCACTTT. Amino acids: CASSANVLTETNSPLHF.

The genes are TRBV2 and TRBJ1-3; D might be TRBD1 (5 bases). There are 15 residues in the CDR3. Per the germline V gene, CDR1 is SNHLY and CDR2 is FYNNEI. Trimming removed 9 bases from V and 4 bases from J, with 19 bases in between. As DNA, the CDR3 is TGTGCCAGTCTACGATTCAGGGCGGCGGGAAACACCATATATTTT. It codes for CASLRFRAAGNTIYF.

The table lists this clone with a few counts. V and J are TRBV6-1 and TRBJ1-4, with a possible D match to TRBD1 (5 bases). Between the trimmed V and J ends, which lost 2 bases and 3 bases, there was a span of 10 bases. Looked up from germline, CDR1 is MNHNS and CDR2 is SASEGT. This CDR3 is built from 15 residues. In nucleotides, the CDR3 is TGTGCCAGCAGTGAACAGGGTATCCCTAATGAAAAACTGTTTTTT. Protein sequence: CASSEQGIPNEKLFF.

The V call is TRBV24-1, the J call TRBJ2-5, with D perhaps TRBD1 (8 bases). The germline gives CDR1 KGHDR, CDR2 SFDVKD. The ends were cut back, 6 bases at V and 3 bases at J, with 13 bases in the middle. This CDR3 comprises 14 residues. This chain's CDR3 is CATSLQGGKETQYF. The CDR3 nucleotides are TGTGCCACCAGTTTACAGGGGGGGAAAGAGACCCAGTACTTC.

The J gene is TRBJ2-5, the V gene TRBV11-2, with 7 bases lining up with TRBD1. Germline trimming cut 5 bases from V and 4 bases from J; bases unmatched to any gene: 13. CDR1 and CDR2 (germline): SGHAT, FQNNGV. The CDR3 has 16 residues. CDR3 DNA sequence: TGTGCCAGCAGCAACTCCTGGACAGGTACCAGAGAGACCCAGTACTTC. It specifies CASSNSWTGTRETQYF.

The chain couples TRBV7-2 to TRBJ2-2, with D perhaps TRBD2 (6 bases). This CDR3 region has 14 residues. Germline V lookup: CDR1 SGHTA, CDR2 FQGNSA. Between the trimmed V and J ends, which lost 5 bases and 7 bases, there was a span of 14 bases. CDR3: CASSPWGDIGELFF. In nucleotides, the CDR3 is TGTGCCAGCAGCCCTTGGGGGGATATCGGGGAGCTGTTTTTT.

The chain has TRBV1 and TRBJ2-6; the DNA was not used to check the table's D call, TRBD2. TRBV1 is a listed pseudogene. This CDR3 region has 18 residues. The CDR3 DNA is TGCACCAGCAGCCAACTAGCGGGAGGGAGCTCTGGGGCCAACGTCCTGACTTTC. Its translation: CTSSQLAGGSSGANVLTF.

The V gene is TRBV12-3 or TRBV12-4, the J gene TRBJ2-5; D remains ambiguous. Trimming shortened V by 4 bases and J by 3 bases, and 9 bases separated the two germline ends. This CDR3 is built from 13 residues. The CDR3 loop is CASSWVQKETQYF. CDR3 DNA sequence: TGTGCCAGCAGTTGGGTACAGAAAGAGACCCAGTACTTC.

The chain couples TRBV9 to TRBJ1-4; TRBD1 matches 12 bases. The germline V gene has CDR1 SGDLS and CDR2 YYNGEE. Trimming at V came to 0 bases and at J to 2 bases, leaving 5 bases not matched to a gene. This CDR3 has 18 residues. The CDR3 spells CASSVEGTGGSTNEKLFF. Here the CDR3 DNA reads TGTGCCAGCAGCGTAGAAGGGACAGGGGGCTCGACTAATGAAAAACTGTTTTTT.

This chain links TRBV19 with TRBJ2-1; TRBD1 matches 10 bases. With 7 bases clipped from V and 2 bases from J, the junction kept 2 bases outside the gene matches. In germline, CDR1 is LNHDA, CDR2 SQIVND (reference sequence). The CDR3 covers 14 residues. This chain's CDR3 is CASKGQGTYNEQFF. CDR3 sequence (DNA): TGTGCCAGTAAGGGACAGGGGACCTACAATGAGCAGTTCTTC.

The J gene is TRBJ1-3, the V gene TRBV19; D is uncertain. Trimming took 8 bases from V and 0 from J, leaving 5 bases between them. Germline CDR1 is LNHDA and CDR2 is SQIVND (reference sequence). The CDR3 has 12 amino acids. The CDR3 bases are TGTGCCAGTGGGCCCTCTGGAAACACCATATATTTT. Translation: CASGPSGNTIYF.

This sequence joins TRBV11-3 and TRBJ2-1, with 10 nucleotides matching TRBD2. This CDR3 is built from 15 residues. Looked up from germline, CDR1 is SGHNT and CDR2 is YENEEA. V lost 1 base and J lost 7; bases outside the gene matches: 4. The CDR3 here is CASSLGAGGSNEQFF. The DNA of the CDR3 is TGTGCCAGCAGCTTAGGAGCGGGAGGGTCTAATGAGCAGTTCTTC.

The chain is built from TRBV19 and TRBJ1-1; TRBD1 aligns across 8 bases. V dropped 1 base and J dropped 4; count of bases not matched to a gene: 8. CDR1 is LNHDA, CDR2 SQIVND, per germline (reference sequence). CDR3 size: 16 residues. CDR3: CASSIVTGRGPTEAFF. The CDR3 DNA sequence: TGTGCCAGTAGTATAGTGACGGGCAGGGGGCCCACTGAAGCTTTCTTT.

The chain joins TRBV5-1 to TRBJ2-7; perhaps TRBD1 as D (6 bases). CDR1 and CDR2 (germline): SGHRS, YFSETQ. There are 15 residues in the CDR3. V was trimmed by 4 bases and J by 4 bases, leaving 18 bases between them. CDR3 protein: CASSHLQGSLYEQYF. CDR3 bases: TGCGCCAGCAGCCACCTACAGGGTAGTTTATACGAGCAGTACTTC.

The DNA for the CDR3 is TGTGCCAGCAGCCCTCCGTTAGCGAGCGCCCCTATCCTTTGGGAGCAGTACTTC. Protein product: CASSPPLASAPILWEQYF. V usage is TRBV7-8 and J usage is TRBJ2-7; weak D call: TRBD2 (5 bases). Per the germline V gene, CDR1 is SGHVS and CDR2 is FQNEAQ. The length of the CDR3 is 18 residues. Trimming removed 5 bases from V and 7 bases from J, with 30 bases in between.

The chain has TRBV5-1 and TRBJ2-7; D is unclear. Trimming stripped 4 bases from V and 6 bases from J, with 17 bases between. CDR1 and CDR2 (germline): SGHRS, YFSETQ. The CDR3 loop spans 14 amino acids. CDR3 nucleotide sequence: TGCGCCAGCAGCATCTCTATTCCTTCGTCCGAGCAGTACTTC. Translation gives CASSISIPSSEQYF.

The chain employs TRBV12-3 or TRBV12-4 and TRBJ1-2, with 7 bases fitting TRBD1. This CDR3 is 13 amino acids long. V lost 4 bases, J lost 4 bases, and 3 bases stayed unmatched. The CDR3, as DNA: TGTGCCAGCAGTTCCCGGACAGGCTATGGCTACACCTTC. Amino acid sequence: CASSSRTGYGYTF.

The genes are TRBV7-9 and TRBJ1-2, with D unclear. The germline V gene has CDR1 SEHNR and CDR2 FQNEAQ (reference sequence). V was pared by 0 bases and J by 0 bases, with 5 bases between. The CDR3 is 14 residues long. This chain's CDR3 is CASSLASTNYGYTF. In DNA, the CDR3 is TGTGCCAGCAGCTTAGCTAGTACTAACTATGGCTACACCTTC.

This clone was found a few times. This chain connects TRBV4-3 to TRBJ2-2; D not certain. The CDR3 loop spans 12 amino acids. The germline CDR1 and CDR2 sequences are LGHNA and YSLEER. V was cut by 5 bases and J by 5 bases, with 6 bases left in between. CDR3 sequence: CASSLLTGELFF. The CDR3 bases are TGCGCCAGCAGCTTACTTACCGGGGAGCTGTTTTTT.

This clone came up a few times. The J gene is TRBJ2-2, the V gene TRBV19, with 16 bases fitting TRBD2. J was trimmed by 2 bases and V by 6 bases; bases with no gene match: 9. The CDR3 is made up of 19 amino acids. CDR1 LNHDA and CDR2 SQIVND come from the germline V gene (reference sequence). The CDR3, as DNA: TGTGCCAGTAGCCAACCGGGACTAGCGGGGGGGATCAACACCGGGGAGCTGTTTTTT. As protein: CASSQPGLAGGINTGELFF. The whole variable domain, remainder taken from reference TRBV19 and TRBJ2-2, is DGGITQSPKYLFRKEGQNVTLSCEQNLNHDAMYWYRQDPGQGLRLIYYSQIVNDFQKGDIAEGYSVSREKKESFPLTVTSAQKNPTAFYLCASSQPGLAGGINTGELFFGEGSRLTVL.

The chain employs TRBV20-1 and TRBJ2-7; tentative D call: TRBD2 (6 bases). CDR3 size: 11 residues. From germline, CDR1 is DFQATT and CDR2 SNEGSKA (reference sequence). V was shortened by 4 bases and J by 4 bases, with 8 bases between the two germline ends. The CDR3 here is CSAKREYEQYF. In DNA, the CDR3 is TGCAGTGCTAAACGGGAGTACGAGCAGTACTTC.